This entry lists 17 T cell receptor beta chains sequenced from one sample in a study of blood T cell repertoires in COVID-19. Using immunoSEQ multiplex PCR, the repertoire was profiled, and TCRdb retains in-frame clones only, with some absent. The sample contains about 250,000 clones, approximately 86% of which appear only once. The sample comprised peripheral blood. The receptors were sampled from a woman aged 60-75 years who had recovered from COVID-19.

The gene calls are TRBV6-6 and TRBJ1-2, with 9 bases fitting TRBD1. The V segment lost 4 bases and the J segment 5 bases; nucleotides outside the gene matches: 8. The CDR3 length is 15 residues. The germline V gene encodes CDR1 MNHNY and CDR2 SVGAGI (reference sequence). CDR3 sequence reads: CASSFIGTGRYGYTF. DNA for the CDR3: TGTGCCAGCAGTTTCATCGGGACAGGGAGGTATGGCTACACCTTC.

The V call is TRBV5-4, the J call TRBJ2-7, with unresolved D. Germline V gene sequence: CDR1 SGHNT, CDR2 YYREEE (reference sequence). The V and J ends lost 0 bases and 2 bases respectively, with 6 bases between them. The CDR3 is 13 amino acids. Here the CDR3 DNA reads TGTGCCAGCAGCTTGGACAGTACCTACGAGCAGTACTTC. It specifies CASSLDSTYEQYF.

CDR3 sequence reads: CASSFSGGAVETQYF. CDR3 bases: TGTGCCAGCAGCTTTAGCGGGGGGGCTGTGGAGACCCAGTACTTC. This chain joins TRBV7-3 and TRBJ2-5; 11 nucleotides agree with TRBD2. The CDR3 contains 15 residues. CDR1 is SGHTA and CDR2 is FQGTGA in the germline V gene. Trimming removed 3 bases from V and 5 bases from J; junction bases left unmatched: 5. The variable domain in full, with the rest retrieved from reference TRBV7-3 and TRBJ2-5, is GAGVSQTPSNKVTEKGKYVELRCDPISGHTALYWYRQSLGQGPEFLIYFQGTGAADDSGLPNDRFFAVRPEGSVSTLKIQRTERGDSAVYLCASSFSGGAVETQYFGPGTRLLVL.

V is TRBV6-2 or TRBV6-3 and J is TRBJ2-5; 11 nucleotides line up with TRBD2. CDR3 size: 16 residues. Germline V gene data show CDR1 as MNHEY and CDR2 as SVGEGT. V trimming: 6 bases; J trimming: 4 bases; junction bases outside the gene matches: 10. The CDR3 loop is CASSPVASGGRETQYF. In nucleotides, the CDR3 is TGTGCCAGCAGCCCTGTGGCTAGCGGGGGGCGAGAGACCCAGTACTTC.

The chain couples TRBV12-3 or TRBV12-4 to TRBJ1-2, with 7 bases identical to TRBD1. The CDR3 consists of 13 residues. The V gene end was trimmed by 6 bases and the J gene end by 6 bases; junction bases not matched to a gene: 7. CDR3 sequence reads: CASRAGTADGYTF. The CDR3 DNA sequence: TGTGCCAGCAGGGCCGGGACAGCAGATGGCTACACCTTC.

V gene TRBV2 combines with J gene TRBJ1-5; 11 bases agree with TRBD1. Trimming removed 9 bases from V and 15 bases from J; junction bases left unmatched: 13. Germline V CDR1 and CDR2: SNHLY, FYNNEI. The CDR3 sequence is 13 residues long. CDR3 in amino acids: CASCGTGGTYGHF. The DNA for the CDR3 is TGTGCCAGTTGTGGGACAGGGGGGACTTACGGGCATTTT.

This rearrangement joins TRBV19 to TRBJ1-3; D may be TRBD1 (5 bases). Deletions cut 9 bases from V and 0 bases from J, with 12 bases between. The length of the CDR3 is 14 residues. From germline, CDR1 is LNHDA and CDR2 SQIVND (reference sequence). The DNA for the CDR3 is TGTGCCAGCGGGACTTCTAGCTCTGGAAACACCATATATTTT. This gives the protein CASGTSSSGNTIYF.

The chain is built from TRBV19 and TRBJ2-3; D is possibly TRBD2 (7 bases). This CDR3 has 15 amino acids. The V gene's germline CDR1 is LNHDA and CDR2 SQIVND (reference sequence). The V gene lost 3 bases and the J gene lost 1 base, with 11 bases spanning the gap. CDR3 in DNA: TGTGCCAGTAGTATGGGGGCGGGAGGCACAGATACGCAGTATTTT. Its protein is CASSMGAGGTDTQYF.

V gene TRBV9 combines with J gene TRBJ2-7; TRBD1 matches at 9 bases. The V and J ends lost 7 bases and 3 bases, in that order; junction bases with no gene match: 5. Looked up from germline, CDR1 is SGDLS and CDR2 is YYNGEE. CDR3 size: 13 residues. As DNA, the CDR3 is TGTGCCAGCGGAGCGGGACAGGGCTACGAGCAGTACTTC. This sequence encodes CASGAGQGYEQYF.

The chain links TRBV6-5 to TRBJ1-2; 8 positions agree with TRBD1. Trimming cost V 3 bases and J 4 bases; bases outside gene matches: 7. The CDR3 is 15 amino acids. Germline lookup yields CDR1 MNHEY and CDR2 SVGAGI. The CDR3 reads CASSYGQGAPYGYTF. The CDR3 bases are TGTGCCAGCAGTTATGGGCAGGGGGCTCCCTATGGCTACACCTTC.

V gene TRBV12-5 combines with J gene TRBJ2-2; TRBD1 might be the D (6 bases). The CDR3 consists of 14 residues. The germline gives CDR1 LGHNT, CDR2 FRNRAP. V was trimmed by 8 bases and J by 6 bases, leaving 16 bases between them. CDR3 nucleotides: TGTGCTAGTTGCACAGGGCATGCGGCCGGGGAGCTGTTTTTT. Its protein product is CASCTGHAAGELFF.

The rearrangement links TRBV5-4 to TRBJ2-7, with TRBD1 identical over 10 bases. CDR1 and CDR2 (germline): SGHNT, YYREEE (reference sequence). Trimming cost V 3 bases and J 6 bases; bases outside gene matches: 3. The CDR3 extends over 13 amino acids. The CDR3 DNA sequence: TGTGCCAGCAGCTCGGGGACAGGGGTCGAGCAGTACTTC. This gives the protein CASSSGTGVEQYF.

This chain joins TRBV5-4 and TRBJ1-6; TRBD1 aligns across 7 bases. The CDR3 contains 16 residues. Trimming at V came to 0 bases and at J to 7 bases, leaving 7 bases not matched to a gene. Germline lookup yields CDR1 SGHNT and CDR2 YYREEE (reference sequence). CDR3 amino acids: CASSLGAGGGNSPLHF. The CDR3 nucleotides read TGTGCCAGCAGCTTGGGGGCAGGGGGTGGGAATTCACCCCTCCACTTT.

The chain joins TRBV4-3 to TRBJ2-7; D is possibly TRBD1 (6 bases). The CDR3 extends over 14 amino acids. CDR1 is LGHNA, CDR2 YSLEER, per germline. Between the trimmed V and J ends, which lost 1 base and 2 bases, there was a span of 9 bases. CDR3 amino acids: CASSQAWTAYEQYF. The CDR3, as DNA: TGCGCCAGCAGCCAAGCCTGGACAGCCTACGAGCAGTACTTC.

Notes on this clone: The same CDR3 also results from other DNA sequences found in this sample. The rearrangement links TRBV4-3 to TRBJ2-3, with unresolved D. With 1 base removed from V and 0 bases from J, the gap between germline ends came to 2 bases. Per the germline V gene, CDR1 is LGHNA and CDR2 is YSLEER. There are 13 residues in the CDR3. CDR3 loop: CASSQASTDTQYF. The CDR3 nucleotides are TGCGCCAGCAGCCAAGCTAGCACAGATACGCAGTATTTT.

In DNA, the CDR3 is TGTGCCAGCAGGCAGGGGGCTGGCGGTTTCACTGAAGCTTTCTTT. This gives the protein CASRQGAGGFTEAFF. The chain joins TRBV27 to TRBJ1-1, with 8 bases that match TRBD1. The CDR3 length is 15 residues. V trimming: 6 bases; J trimming: 4 bases; junction bases outside the gene matches: 10. The germline CDR1 and CDR2 sequences are MNHEY and SMNVEV (reference sequence).

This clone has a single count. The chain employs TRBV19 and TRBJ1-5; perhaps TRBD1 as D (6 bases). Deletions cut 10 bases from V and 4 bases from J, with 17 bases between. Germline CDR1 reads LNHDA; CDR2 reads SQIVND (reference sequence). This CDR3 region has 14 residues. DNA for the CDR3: TGTGCCACCTGGGGGCAAGGGATAAATCAGCCCCAGCATTTT. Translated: CATWGQGINQPQHF. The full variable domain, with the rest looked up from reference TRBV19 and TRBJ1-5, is DGGITQSPKYLFRKEGQNVTLSCEQNLNHDAMYWYRQDPGQGLRLIYYSQIVNDFQKGDIAEGYSVSREKKESFPLTVTSAQKNPTAFYLCATWGQGINQPQHFGDGTRLSIL.